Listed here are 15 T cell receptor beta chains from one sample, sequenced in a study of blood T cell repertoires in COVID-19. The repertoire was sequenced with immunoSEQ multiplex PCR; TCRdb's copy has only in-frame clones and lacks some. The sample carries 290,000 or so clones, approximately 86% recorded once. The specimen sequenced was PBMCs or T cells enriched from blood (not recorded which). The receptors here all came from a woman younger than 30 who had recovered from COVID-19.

CDR3 residues: CASSLGTLGEAFF. The CDR3 DNA reads as TGTGCCAGCAGCTTGGGGACTCTGGGTGAAGCTTTCTTT. The chain has TRBV13 and TRBJ1-1; weak D call: TRBD1 (5 bases). Trimming took 3 bases from V and 7 from J, leaving 12 bases between them. Germline V gene lookup returns CDR1 PRHDT and CDR2 FYEKMQ (reference sequence). This CDR3 has 13 amino acids.

The DNA for the CDR3 is TGTGCCATCAGCCCGGGACTGGACTTCTACGAGCAGTACTTC. It is translated as CAISPGLDFYEQYF. This chain connects TRBV10-3 to TRBJ2-7; perhaps TRBD2 as D (6 bases). Germline CDR1 is ENHRY and CDR2 is SYGVKD. The V end was cut by 6 bases, the J end by 3 bases, with 15 bases between. The CDR3 is 14 residues long.

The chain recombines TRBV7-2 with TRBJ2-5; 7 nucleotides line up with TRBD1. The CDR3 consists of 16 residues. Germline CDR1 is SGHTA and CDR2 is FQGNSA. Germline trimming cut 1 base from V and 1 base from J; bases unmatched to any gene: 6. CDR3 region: CASSLETGSPQETQYF. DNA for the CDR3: TGTGCCAGCAGCTTAGAGACAGGGTCCCCCCAAGAGACCCAGTACTTC.

In DNA form, the CDR3 reads TGTGCCTGGAGTTTCGAGCAGACAGGGGGCTACGAGCAGTACTTC. Protein product: CAWSFEQTGGYEQYF. The chain carries TRBV30 and TRBJ2-7; 9 nucleotides align to TRBD1. Germline CDR1 reads GTSNPN; CDR2 reads SVGIG (reference sequence). This CDR3 is built from 15 residues. V gave up 2 bases and J gave up 3 bases; unmatched junction bases: 8.

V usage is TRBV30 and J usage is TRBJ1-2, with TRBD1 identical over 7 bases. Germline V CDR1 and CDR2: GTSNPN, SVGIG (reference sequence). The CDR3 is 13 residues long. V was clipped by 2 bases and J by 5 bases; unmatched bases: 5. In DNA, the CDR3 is TGTGCCTGGAGTTCCGGGACAGCATATGGCTACACCTTC. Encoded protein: CAWSSGTAYGYTF.

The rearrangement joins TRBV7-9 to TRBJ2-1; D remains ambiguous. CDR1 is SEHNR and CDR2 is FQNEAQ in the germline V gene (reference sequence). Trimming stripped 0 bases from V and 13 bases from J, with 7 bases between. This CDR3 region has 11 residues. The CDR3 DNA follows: TGTGCCAGCAGCTTAGCGAATACTCAGTTCTTC. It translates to CASSLANTQFF.

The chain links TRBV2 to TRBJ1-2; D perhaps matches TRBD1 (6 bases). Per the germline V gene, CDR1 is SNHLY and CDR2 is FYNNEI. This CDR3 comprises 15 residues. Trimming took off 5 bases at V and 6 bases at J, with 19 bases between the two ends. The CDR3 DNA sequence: TGTGCCAGCAGTCCCACAGGGCCCGAATCGGATGGCTACACCTTC. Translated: CASSPTGPESDGYTF.

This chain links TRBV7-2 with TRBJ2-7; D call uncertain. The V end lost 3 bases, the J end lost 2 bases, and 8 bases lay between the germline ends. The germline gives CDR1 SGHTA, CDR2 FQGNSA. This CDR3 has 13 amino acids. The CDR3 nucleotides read TGTGCCAGCAGCTTTACAGAAACCTACGAGCAGTACTTC. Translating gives CASSFTETYEQYF. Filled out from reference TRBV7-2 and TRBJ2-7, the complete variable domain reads GAGVSQSPSNKVTEKGKDVELRCDPISGHTALYWYRQSLGQGLEFLIYFQGNSAPDKSGLPSDRFSAERTGGSVSTLTIQRTQQEDSAVYLCASSFTETYEQYFGPGTRLTVT.

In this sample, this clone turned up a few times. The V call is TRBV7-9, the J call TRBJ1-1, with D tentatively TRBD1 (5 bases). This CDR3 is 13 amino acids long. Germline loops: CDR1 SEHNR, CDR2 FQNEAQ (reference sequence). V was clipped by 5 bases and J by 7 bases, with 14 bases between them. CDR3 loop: CASSPAGRVEAFF. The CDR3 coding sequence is TGTGCCAGCAGCCCCGCAGGGAGGGTTGAAGCTTTCTTT. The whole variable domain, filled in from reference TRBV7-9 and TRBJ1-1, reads DTGVSQNPRHKITKRGQNVTFRCDPISEHNRLYWYRQTLGQGPEFLTYFQNEAQLEKSRLLSDRFSAERPKGSFSTLEIQRTEQGDSAMYLCASSPAGRVEAFFGQGTRLTVV.

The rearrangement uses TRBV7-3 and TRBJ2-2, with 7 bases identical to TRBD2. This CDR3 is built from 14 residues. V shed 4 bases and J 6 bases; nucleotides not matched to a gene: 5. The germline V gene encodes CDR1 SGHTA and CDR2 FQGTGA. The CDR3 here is CASSSGLVPGELFF. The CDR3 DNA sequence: TGTGCCAGCAGCTCCGGACTAGTTCCCGGGGAGCTGTTTTTT.

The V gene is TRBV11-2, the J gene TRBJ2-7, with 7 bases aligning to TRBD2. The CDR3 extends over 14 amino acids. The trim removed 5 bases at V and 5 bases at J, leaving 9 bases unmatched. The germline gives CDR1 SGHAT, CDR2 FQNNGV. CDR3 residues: CASSRAGTQDEQYF. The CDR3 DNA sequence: TGTGCCAGCAGCCGAGCGGGGACCCAGGACGAGCAGTACTTC.

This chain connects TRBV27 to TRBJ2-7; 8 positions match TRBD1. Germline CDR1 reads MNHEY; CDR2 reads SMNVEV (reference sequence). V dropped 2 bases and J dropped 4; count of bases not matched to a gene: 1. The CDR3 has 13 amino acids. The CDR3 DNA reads TGTGCCAGCAGTTTAAACAGGGGGTACGAGCAGTACTTC. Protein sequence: CASSLNRGYEQYF.

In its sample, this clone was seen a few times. The chain's CDR3 is CASSRHSRDRDNYGYTF. The CDR3 DNA follows: TGTGCCAGCAGCCGACACTCCCGGGACAGGGACAACTATGGCTACACCTTC. V gene TRBV4-2 combines with J gene TRBJ1-2; 9 positions match TRBD1. The germline CDR1 and CDR2 sequences are LGHNA and YNFKEQ. The CDR3 runs 17 residues. The junction had 11 bases not matched to a gene; V was cut back by 4 bases and J by 2 bases.

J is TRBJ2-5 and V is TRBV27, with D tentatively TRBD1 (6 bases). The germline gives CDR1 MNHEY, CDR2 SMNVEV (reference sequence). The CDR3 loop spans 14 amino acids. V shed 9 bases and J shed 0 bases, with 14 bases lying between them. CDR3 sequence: CASSPQGYQETQYF. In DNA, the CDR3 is TGTGCCAGTAGTCCACAGGGATACCAAGAGACCCAGTACTTC.

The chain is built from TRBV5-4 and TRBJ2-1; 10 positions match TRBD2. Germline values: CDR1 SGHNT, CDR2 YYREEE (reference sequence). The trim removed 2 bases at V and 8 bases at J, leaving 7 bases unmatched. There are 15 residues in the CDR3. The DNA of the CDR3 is TGTGCCAGCAGCTTCACTAGCGGGACGTACGATGAGCAGTTCTTC. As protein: CASSFTSGTYDEQFF. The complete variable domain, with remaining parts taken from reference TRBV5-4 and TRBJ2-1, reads ETGVTQSPTHLIKTRGQQVTLRCSSQSGHNTVSWYQQALGQGPQFIFQYYREEENGRGNFPPRFSGLQFPNYSSELNVNALELDDSALYLCASSFTSGTYDEQFFGPGTRLTVL.